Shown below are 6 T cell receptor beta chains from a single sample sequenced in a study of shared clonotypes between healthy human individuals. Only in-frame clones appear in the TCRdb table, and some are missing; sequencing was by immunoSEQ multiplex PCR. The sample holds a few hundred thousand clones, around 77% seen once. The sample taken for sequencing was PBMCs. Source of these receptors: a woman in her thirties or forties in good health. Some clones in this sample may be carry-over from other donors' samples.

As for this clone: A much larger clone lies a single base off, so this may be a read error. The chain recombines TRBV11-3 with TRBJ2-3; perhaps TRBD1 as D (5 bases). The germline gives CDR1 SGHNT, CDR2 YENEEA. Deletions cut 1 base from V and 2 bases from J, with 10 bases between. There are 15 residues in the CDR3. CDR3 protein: CASSLGQRNTDTQYF. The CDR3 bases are TGTGCCAGCAGCTTAGGACAGCGAAACACAGATACGCAGTATTTT.

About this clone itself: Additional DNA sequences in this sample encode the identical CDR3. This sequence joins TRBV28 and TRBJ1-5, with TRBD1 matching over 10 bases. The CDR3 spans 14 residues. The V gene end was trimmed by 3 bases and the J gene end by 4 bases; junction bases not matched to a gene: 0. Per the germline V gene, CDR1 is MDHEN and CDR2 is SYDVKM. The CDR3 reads CASSLGQGNQPQHF. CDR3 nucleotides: TGTGCCAGCAGTTTGGGACAGGGGAATCAGCCCCAGCATTTT.

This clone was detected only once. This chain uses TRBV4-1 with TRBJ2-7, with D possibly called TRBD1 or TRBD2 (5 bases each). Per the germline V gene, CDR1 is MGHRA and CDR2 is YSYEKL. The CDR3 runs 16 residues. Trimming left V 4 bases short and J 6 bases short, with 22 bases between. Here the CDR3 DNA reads TGCGCCAGCAGCCCCCCCTCCGGGACGGCTCCTGCCGAGCAGTACTTC. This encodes CASSPPSGTAPAEQYF.

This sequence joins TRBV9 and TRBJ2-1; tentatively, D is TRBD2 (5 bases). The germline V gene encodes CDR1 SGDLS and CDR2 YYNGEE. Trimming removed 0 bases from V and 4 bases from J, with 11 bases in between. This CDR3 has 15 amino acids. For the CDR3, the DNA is TGTGCCAGCAGCGTAGTACCCGGGATTTACAATGAGCAGTTCTTC. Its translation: CASSVVPGIYNEQFF.

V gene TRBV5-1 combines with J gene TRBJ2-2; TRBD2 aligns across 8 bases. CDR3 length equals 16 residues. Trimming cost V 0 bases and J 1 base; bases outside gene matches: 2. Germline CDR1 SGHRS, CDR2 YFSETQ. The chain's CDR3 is CASSLGLAQNTGELFF. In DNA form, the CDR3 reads TGCGCCAGCAGCTTGGGACTAGCGCAGAACACCGGGGAGCTGTTTTTT. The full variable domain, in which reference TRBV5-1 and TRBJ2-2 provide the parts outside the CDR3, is KAGVTQTPRYLIKTRGQQVTLSCSPISGHRSVSWYQQTPGQGLQFLFEYFSETQRNKGNFPGRFSGRQFSNSRSEMNVSTLELGDSALYLCASSLGLAQNTGELFFGEGSRLTVL.

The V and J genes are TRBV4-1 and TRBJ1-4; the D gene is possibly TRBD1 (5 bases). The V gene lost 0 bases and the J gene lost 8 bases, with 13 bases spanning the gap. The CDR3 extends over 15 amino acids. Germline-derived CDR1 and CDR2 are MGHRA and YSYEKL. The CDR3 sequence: CASSQDRGGVEKLFF. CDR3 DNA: TGCGCCAGCAGCCAAGACCGGGGGGGGGTCGAAAAACTGTTTTTT.